The clone carrying this T cell receptor (beta chain) was seen many times. The antigen is undetermined. This beta chain lies outside the target of a library built for alpha chains; its clone size means little. CDR3 length: 15 residues. Unmatched junction bases numbered 8, after V lost 2 bases and J lost 10 bases. The germline gives CDR1 MDHEN, CDR2 SYDVKM. These data are taken from a study of spatial heterogeneity in lung cancer. In TCRdb, the 5' RACE reads were re-called with MiXCR into one record per CDR3 protein. The table includes about 7,500 distinct CDR3 sequences, around 13% detected once. Stated time point: sample taken at primary tumor resection. Study observations and caveats: Expanded alpha and beta TCR counts within tumors tracked tumor mutation counts.

The chain links TRBV28 to TRBJ2-1, with TRBD2 matching 10 bases. Sequencing was performed on lung tumor tissue, taken at surgery. This clonotype originated in a male donor with early-stage non-small cell lung cancer. For the CDR3, the DNA is TGTGCCAGCAGTTTAAGGAGTCTAGCGGGAGAGGAGCAGTTCTTC. Translating it yields CASSLRSLAGEEQFF.